Below are 9 T cell receptor beta chains sequenced from a single sample in a study of OX40 agonist ivuxolimab in advanced cancers. The protocol was immunoSEQ multiplex PCR, while the TCRdb copy is restricted to in-frame clones and leaves out a portion. The repertoire holds about 80,000 clones, around nine tenths seen once, with under 6.5% in the top ten. Source: CD4+ or CD8+ T cells sorted from blood, taken in a trial of the OX40 agonist ivuxolimab. The receptors come from an adult with an advanced solid tumor such as melanoma, head and neck, liver or kidney cancer.

The chain couples TRBV5-6 to TRBJ2-1; D assignment may be TRBD1 or TRBD2 (5 bases each). V gave up 4 bases and J gave up 7 bases, with 15 bases separating them. Germline V gene data show CDR1 as SGHDT and CDR2 as YYEEEE. The CDR3 covers 14 residues. The CDR3 DNA sequence: TGTGCCAGCAGCCCCATAGGCAGGGAGAATGAGCAGTTCTTC. Translation: CASSPIGRENEQFF.

V usage is TRBV2 and J usage is TRBJ2-2; the D gene is possibly TRBD2 (6 bases). The CDR3 totals 14 residues. From germline, CDR1 is SNHLY and CDR2 FYNNEI. Trimming took off 9 bases at V and 5 bases at J, with 16 bases between the two ends. CDR3 region: CASARSGGTGELFF. CDR3 coding DNA: TGTGCCAGTGCACGTAGCGGTGGTACCGGGGAGCTGTTTTTT.

This chain connects TRBV7-2 to TRBJ1-1, with TRBD1 matching over 7 bases. The germline V gene encodes CDR1 SGHTA and CDR2 FQGNSA. The CDR3 extends over 17 amino acids. Unmatched junction bases numbered 16, after V lost 5 bases and J lost 4 bases. CDR3 region: CASSKARTGAGSTEAFF. The DNA of the CDR3 is TGTGCCAGCAGCAAAGCCCGCACAGGGGCGGGGAGCACTGAAGCTTTCTTT. Together with reference TRBV7-2 and TRBJ1-1, the CDR3 gives the full variable domain: GAGVSQSPSNKVTEKGKDVELRCDPISGHTALYWYRQSLGQGLEFLIYFQGNSAPDKSGLPSDRFSAERTGGSVSTLTIQRTQQEDSAVYLCASSKARTGAGSTEAFFGQGTRLTVV.

The chain carries TRBV7-6 and TRBJ2-1; no clear D. Germline-derived CDR1 and CDR2 are SGHVS and FNYEAQ. The CDR3 is 14 residues long. Trimming cost V 5 bases and J 7 bases, with 15 bases left between them. For the CDR3, the DNA is TGTGCCAGCAGCCGTCCTCAGAATTCAAATGAGCAGTTCTTC. It is translated as CASSRPQNSNEQFF.

The chain has TRBV9 and TRBJ2-1; D tentatively fits TRBD1 or TRBD2 (5 bases each). The germline gives CDR1 SGDLS, CDR2 YYNGEE. The CDR3 has 17 amino acids. Deletions cut 1 base from V and 0 bases from J, with 14 bases between. In nucleotides, the CDR3 is TGTGCCAGCAGCGTACACACCGGGGCGCGCTCCTACAATGAGCAGTTCTTC. This encodes CASSVHTGARSYNEQFF.

V is TRBV28 and J is TRBJ2-5; 8 nucleotides match TRBD1. The J segment lost 1 base and the V segment lost 6 bases, leaving 7 bases of the junction unmatched. CDR3 length equals 15 residues. CDR1 MDHEN and CDR2 SYDVKM come from the germline V gene. The CDR3 DNA sequence: TGTGCCAGCAGCAAGACAGGGGCCCTCCAAGAGACCCAGTACTTC. Its translation: CASSKTGALQETQYF.

The chain links TRBV30 to TRBJ1-5; TRBD1 is a possible D gene (6 bases). This CDR3 is 13 amino acids long. V lost 5 bases to trimming and J lost 3 bases, with 11 bases between them. CDR1 is GTSNPN, CDR2 SVGIG, per germline (reference sequence). In DNA form, the CDR3 reads TGTGCCTGGCAACAGGGATTCAATCAGCCCCAGCATTTT. This sequence encodes CAWQQGFNQPQHF.

The gene calls are TRBV19 and TRBJ2-1, with D possibly TRBD2 on 6 matching bases. V lost 1 base and J 2 bases, leaving 9 bases between the germline ends. Per the germline V gene, CDR1 is LNHDA and CDR2 is SQIVND (reference sequence). The CDR3 consists of 15 residues. The CDR3 is CASSIAAGPYNEQFF. Written as DNA, the CDR3 is TGTGCCAGTAGTATAGCGGCGGGACCCTACAATGAGCAGTTCTTC.

The V call is TRBV7-3, the J call TRBJ1-5; a weak D match, TRBD1 (6 bases). Trimming pared 2 bases from V and 4 bases from J, leaving 18 bases between. The CDR3 contains 17 residues. The germline CDR1 and CDR2 sequences are SGHTA and FQGTGA. CDR3 protein: CASSLGGAGARNQPQHF. The DNA for the CDR3 is TGTGCCAGCAGCTTAGGAGGTGCGGGGGCCCGAAATCAGCCCCAGCATTTT.